Below, one TCR beta chain is given with its context. As yet, its antigen is unknown. Naive CD8 T cells were sorted as CD8+CD4-CCR7+CD45RA+. This specimen belongs to a study of molecular identifiers for immune sequencing clone quantification. For the study at large: In replicates, the authors split RNA from roughly 20,000 or 100,000 naive CD8 cells five ways and sequenced four.

Bulk libraries came from a prior protocol with listed TCR primers. MiXCR was run by TCRdb on the PCR reads, yielding one entry per CDR3 protein. The sample lists about half a million distinct CDR3 sequences, less than 30% seen once, with 0.76% in the top ten. Trimming cost V 6 bases and J 3 bases; bases outside gene matches: 4. The CDR3 has 13 amino acids. Germline CDR1 is SQVTM and CDR2 is ANQGSEA. Broader study findings: Clones above 20 RNA copies contained over 99% of effector molecules and under 1% of naive molecules.

This receptor was obtained from a human donor in good health. Some libraries in this study had Jurkat cell RNA spiked in. This rearrangement joins TRBV29-1 to TRBJ2-7, with 11 bases that match TRBD2. The sequenced sample consisted of naive CD8+ T cells from blood, with Jurkat cell RNA spiked in. The subset is: FACS-sorted CD8+CD4-CCR7+CD45RA+ naive T cells. CDR3 in amino acids: CSVGLAENYEQYF. The DNA of the CDR3 is TGCAGCGTGGGACTAGCGGAAAACTACGAGCAGTACTTC.